This T cell receptor (beta chain) was recorded in a study of a mutant IDH1 vaccine in newly diagnosed glioma. Study in general: A 62.5% male, approximately 40% female split and a mean age of about 40 years characterized treated patients. Beforehand, treatment had been radiotherapy, temozolomide, or both; the majority received both.

This clone was observed a handful of times. The antigen is undetermined. Time point given: baseline, week 1 (first vaccination visit). Treatment indicated: pre-vaccination baseline after standard-of-care therapy. Whole-study results and caveats: With respect to changes in top peripheral T cell clonotypes, pseudoprogression seemed unrelated.

Only in-frame clones appear in the TCRdb table, and some are missing; sequencing was by immunoSEQ multiplex PCR. The sample records approximately 92,000 clones, roughly 80% being singletons. This CDR3 is 11 amino acids long. V lost 6 bases and J lost 1, with 3 bases in between. Germline V gene lookup returns CDR1 MNHNS and CDR2 SASEGT. The chain is built from TRBV6-1 and TRBJ1-1; D not resolved. This specimen consisted of PBMCs, obtained from a glioma patient treated with radiotherapy, temozolomide or both. This receptor was taken from a woman aged 50 to 65 with glioma. The chain's CDR3 is CASRRNTEAFF. CDR3 DNA sequence: TGTGCCAGCAGGCGGAACACTGAAGCTTTCTTT.